The source of this T cell receptor (beta chain) is a study of cytomegalovirus exposure and HLA in healthy donors. The wider study: A previous analysis identified approximately 120 million unique TCR beta sequences derived from around 180 million T cells. For the approximately 360 genotyped donors, roughly 80% fell within the Caucasian-associated ancestry cluster.

A word on this clone: Its antigen remains unidentified.

With 4 bases removed from V and 5 bases from J, the gap between germline ends came to 18 bases. The germline V gene has CDR1 GTSNPN and CDR2 SVGIG (reference sequence). CDR3 length equals 14 residues. Study-level points and caveats: Follow-up analysis found HLA locus-dependent TCR association rates, highest for DRB1 and lowest for HLA-C. Using a false discovery rate of 0.05, a later analysis showed that fewer than 20,000 TCR beta sequences were associated with HLA alleles.

In the PCR, 60 Vbeta and 13 Jbeta primers were used. The table came from immunoSEQ multiplex PCR; TCRdb's copy has only in-frame clones and leaves some out. The table lists some 200,000 clones, 65% to 90% of them singletons. The sample consisted of PBMCs. The chain recombines TRBV30 with TRBJ2-7; maybe TRBD2 (7 bases). This TCR was recovered from a girl aged 5-17 years in good health and CMV-seronegative. The DNA of the CDR3 is TGTGCCTGGACTCTCCGGGGGGCTCTGGACGAGCAGTACTTC. Encoded protein: CAWTLRGALDEQYF.